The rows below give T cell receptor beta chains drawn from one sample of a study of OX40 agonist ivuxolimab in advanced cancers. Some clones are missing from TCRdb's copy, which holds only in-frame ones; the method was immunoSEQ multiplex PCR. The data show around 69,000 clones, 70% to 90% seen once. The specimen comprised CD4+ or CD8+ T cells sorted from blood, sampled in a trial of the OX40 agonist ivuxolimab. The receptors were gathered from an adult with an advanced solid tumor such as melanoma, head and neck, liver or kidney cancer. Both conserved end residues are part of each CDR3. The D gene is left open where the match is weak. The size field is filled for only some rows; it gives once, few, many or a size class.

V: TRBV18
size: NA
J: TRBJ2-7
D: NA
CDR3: CASSPTRASYEQYF
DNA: TGTGCCAGCTCCCCCACTAGGGCTTCCTACGAGCAGTACTTC

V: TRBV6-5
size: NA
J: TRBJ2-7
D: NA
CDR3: CASTRAYEQYF
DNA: TGTGCCAGCACCCGGGCCTACGAGCAGTACTTC

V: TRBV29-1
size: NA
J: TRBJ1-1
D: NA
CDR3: CSVGFRAVGYTEAFF
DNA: TGCAGCGTTGGGTTTCGGGCAGTAGGATACACTGAAGCTTTCTTT

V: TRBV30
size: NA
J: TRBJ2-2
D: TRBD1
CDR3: CAWTKGQLNTGELFF
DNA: TGTGCCTGGACTAAGGGACAGCTGAACACCGGGGAGCTGTTTTTT

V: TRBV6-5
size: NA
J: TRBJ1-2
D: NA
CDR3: CASRVGGVSYGYTF
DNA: TGTGCCAGCCGGGTCGGGGGGGTGAGCTATGGCTACACCTTC

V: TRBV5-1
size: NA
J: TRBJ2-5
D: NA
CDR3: CASSLAGLDSQETQYF
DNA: TGCGCCAGCAGCTTGGCGGGGTTGGACTCGCAAGAGACCCAGTACTTC

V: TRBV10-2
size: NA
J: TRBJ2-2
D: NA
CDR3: CAVASSGVDTGELFF
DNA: TGCGCCGTCGCCAGTTCCGGGGTCGACACCGGGGAGCTGTTTTTT

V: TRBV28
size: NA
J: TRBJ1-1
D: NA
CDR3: CASSGTGKGEGNTEAFF
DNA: TGTGCCAGCAGTGGGACGGGGAAGGGGGAAGGGAACACTGAAGCTTTCTTT

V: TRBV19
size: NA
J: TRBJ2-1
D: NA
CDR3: CASSRTGTPNNEQFF
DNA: TGTGCCAGTAGTCGCACCGGGACACCCAACAATGAGCAGTTCTTC

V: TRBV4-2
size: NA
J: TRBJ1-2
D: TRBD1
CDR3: CASSQAGGGFDGYTF
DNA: TGTGCCAGCAGCCAAGCAGGAGGGGGCTTTGATGGCTACACCTTC

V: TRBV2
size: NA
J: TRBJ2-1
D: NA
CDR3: CASRPPGSSSYNEQFF
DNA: TGTGCCAGCAGGCCGCCAGGTTCAAGCTCCTACAATGAGCAGTTCTTC

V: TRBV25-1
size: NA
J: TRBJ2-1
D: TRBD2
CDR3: CASSRSGSGGYNEQFF
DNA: TGTGCCAGCAGCCGGTCTGGCAGCGGGGGTTACAATGAGCAGTTCTTC

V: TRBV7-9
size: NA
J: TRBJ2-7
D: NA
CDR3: CASSLGTTSLEQYF
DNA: TGTGCCAGCAGCCTCGGGACCACGTCTCTCGAGCAGTACTTC

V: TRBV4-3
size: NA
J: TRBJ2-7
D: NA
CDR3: CASSQSGESYEQYF
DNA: TGCGCCAGCAGCCAATCCGGGGAGTCCTACGAGCAGTACTTC

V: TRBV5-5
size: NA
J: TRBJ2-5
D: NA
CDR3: CASSLAPASQETQYF
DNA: TGTGCCAGCAGCTTGGCACCGGCCTCTCAAGAGACCCAGTACTTC

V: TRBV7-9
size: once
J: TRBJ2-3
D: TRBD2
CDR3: CASSVAGDPDTQYF
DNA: TGTGCCAGCAGCGTAGCGGGGGACCCAGATACGCAGTATTTT

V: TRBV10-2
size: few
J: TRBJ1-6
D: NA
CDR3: CASREQGGSPLHF
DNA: TGCGCCAGCAGGGAACAGGGAGGCTCACCCCTCCACTTT

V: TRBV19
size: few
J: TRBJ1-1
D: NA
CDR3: CASSTQERTEAFF
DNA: TGTGCCAGTAGTACTCAGGAGAGAACTGAAGCTTTCTTT

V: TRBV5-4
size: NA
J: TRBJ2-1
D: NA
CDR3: CASSSWGTGYNEQFF
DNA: TGTGCCAGCAGCTCCTGGGGGACCGGGTACAATGAGCAGTTCTTC

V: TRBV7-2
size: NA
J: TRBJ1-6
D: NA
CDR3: CASSTAGDSPLHF
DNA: TGTGCCAGCAGCACCGCAGGGGATTCACCCCTCCACTTT

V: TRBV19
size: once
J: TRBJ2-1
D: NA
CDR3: CASRGEGVWSEQFF
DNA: TGTGCCAGTAGAGGGGAGGGGGTTTGGAGTGAGCAGTTCTTC

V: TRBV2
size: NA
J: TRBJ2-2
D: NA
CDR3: CASSLQVNTGELFF
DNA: TGTGCCAGCAGTCTGCAGGTGAACACCGGGGAGCTGTTTTTT

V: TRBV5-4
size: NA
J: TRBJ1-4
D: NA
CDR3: CASSLNRNEKLFF
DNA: TGTGCCAGCAGCCTGAACAGGAATGAAAAACTGTTTTTT

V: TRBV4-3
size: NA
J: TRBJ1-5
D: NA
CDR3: CASSQAFNSNQPQHF
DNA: TGCGCCAGCAGCCAAGCGTTCAATAGCAATCAGCCCCAGCATTTT

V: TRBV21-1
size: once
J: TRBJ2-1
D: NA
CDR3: CASSKSRARPYNEQFF
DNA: TGTGCCAGCAGCAAGTCGAGGGCCCGGCCCTACAATGAGCAGTTCTTC

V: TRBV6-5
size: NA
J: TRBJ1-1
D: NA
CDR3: CASRGAGSEAFF
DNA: TGTGCCAGCAGGGGGGCCGGGTCTGAAGCTTTCTTT

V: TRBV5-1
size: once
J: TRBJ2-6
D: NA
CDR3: CASSFESLGTSGANVLTF
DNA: TGCGCCAGCAGCTTCGAATCCTTGGGGACCTCTGGGGCCAACGTCCTGACTTTC

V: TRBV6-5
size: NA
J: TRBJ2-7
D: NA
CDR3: CASNRDGSSYEQYF
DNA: TGTGCCAGCAACCGGGACGGGAGCTCCTACGAGCAGTACTTC

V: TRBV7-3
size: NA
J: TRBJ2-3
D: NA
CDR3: CASSLNQGSDTQYF
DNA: TGTGCCAGCAGCTTAAACCAGGGGTCAGATACGCAGTATTTT

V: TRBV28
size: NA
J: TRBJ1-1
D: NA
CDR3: CASGKGPTEAFF
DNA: TGTGCCAGCGGGAAGGGGCCCACTGAAGCTTTCTTT

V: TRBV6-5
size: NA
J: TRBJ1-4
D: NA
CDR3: CASSYSGTVNEKLFF
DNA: TGTGCCAGCAGTTACTCCGGGACGGTTAATGAAAAACTGTTTTTT

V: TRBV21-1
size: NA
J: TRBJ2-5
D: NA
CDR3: CASSKARAYQETQYF
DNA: TGTGCCAGCAGCAAAGCCCGAGCGTACCAAGAGACCCAGTACTTC

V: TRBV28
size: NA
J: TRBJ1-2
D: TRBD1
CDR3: CASSSPVSPGTGPGGYTF
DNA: TGTGCCAGCAGTTCTCCGGTTAGTCCCGGGACAGGACCGGGTGGCTACACCTTC

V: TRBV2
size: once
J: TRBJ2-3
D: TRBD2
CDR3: CASSEARVGGGTDTQYF
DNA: TGTGCCAGCAGTGAAGCGCGGGTCGGGGGGGGCACAGATACGCAGTATTTT

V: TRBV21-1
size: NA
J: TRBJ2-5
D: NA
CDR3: CASRQLIQMTQYF
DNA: TGTGCCAGCAGGCAGCTCATTCAGATGACCCAGTACTTC

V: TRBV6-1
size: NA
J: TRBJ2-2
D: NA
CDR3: CASSAYYGELFF
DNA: TGTGCCAGCAGCGCGTATTACGGGGAGCTGTTTTTT

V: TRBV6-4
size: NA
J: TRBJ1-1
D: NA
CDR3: CASSVRMNTEAFF
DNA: TGTGCCAGCAGTGTTAGGATGAACACTGAAGCTTTCTTT

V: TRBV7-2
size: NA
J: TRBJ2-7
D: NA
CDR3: CASSSPRGGGLYEQYF
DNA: TGTGCCAGCAGCTCCCCCCGGGGCGGGGGCCTCTACGAGCAGTACTTC

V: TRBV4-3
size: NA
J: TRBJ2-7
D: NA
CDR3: CASSQDRIYEQYF
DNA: TGCGCCAGCAGCCAAGACAGAATCTACGAGCAGTACTTC

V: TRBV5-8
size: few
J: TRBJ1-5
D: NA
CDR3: CASSPGLGGGQPQHF
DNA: TGTGCCAGCAGCCCGGGATTGGGGGGGGGTCAGCCCCAGCATTTT

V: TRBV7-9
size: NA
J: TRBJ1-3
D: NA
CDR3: CASTTQGSGSGNTIYF
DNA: TGTGCCAGCACAACTCAGGGATCCGGGTCCGGAAACACCATATATTTT

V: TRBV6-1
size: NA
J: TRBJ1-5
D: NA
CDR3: CASRQTGLQPQHF
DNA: TGTGCCAGCAGGCAAACAGGGCTCCAGCCCCAGCATTTT

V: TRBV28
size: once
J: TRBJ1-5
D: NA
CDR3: CASSFPGEPHQPQHF
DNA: TGTGCCAGCAGTTTCCCAGGGGAGCCCCATCAGCCCCAGCATTTT

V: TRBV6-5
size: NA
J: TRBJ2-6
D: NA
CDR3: CASSYQGSGANVLTF
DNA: TGTGCCAGCAGTTACCAGGGCTCTGGGGCCAACGTCCTGACTTTC

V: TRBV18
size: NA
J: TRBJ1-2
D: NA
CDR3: CASSLGQTRIGYTF
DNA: TGTGCCAGCTCACTGGGTCAGACAAGAATCGGCTACACCTTC

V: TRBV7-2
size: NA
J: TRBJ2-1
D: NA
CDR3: CASSLDNNEQFF
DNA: TGTGCCAGCAGCTTAGATAACAATGAGCAGTTCTTC

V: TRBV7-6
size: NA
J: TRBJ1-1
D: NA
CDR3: CASSLRGERAEAFF
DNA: TGTGCCAGCAGCTTAAGGGGGGAGAGGGCTGAAGCTTTCTTT

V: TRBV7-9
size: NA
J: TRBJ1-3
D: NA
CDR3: CASSPTGSGNTIYF
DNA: TGTGCCAGCAGCCCGACAGGATCTGGAAACACCATATATTTT

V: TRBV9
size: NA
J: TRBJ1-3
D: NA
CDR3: CASSEGLSGNTIYF
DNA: TGTGCCAGCAGCGAGGGGCTCTCTGGAAACACCATATATTTT

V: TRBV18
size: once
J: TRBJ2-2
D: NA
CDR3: CASSPRDGELFF
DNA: TGTGCCAGCTCACCACGGGACGGGGAGCTGTTTTTT

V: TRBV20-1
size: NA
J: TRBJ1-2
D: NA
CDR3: CSASALGDYTF
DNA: TGCAGTGCTAGCGCGTTGGGGGACTACACCTTC

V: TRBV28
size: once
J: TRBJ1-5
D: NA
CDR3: CASSLGQPQHF
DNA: TGTGCCAGCAGTTTGGGTCAGCCCCAGCATTTT

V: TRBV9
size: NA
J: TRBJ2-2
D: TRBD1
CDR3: CASSARQGSTGELFF
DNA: TGTGCCAGCAGCGCGCGACAGGGATCCACCGGGGAGCTGTTTTTT

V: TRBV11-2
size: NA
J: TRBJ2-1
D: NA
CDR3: CASSLDQTSSYNEQFF
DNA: TGTGCCAGCAGCTTAGATCAGACCAGCTCCTACAATGAGCAGTTCTTC

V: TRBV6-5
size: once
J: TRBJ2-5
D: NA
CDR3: CASSFQSQETQYF
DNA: TGTGCCAGCAGTTTCCAGTCCCAAGAGACCCAGTACTTC

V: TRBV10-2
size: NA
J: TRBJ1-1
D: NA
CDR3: CASTPGADSNTEAFF
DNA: TGCGCCAGCACCCCTGGGGCCGATTCGAACACTGAAGCTTTCTTT

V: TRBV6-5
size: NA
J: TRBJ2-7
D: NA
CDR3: CASSTYSLQSYEQYF
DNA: TGTGCCAGCAGTACTTACAGCCTCCAATCCTACGAGCAGTACTTC

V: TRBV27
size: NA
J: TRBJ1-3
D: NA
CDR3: CASSTRGDSGNTIYF
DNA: TGTGCCAGCAGTACCAGGGGAGACTCCGGAAACACCATATATTTT

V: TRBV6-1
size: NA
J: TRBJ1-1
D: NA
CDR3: CASSEAREAFF
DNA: TGTGCCAGCAGTGAAGCCCGGGAAGCTTTCTTT